The 10 T cell receptor beta chains presented below share a single source sample, sequenced in a study of CD8+ T cells in alopecia areata. RNA was isolated and reverse transcribed to cDNA, the sequencing template. Assay used: immunoSEQ multiplex PCR; TCRdb lists only in-frame clones, some missing. The table shows 140,000 to 150,000 clones, with 51% occurring only once. The sequences come from CD4+ T cells sorted from blood, collected at week 0. The receptors stem from a human donor with alopecia areata.

This clone was counted a few times. The chain combines TRBV23-1 with TRBJ1-1; TRBD1 matches 8 bases. TRBV23-1 is an ORF; its function is uncertain. The V segment lost 4 bases and the J segment 4 bases; nucleotides outside the gene matches: 5. The CDR3 covers 14 residues. For the CDR3, the DNA is TGCGCCAGCAGTCGGACAGGGACAAGCACTGAAGCTTTCTTT. It encodes CASSRTGTSTEAFF.

The J gene is TRBJ2-1, the V gene TRBV29-1, with a possible D match to TRBD1 (6 bases). Trimming stripped 6 bases from V and 9 bases from J, with 21 bases between. The CDR3 is 14 amino acids. Germline-derived CDR1 and CDR2 are SQVTM and ANQGSEA. This chain's CDR3 is CSVTPVTGWVEQFF. For the CDR3, the DNA is TGCAGCGTAACACCCGTCACAGGGTGGGTTGAGCAGTTCTTC.

The chain uses TRBV12-5 and TRBJ2-7, with D unresolved. This CDR3 comprises 14 residues. V was trimmed by 4 bases and J by 4 bases, leaving 14 bases between them. Germline loops: CDR1 LGHNT, CDR2 FRNRAP. DNA for the CDR3: TGTGCTAGTGGTTCGCTTACCGGACGTTACGAGCAGTACTTC. This codes for CASGSLTGRYEQYF.

In this sample, this clone turned up once. V and J are TRBV5-1 and TRBJ1-2; 11 nucleotides agree with TRBD1. V was clipped by 5 bases and J by 6 bases; unmatched bases: 6. Germline values: CDR1 SGHRS, CDR2 YFSETQ. The CDR3 consists of 14 residues. The CDR3 reads CASRQDRGRDGYTF. CDR3 DNA sequence: TGCGCCAGCAGACAGGACAGGGGGCGCGATGGCTACACCTTC.

V and J are TRBV6-4 and TRBJ2-7, with D unresolved. Germline CDR1 and CDR2: MRHNA and SNTAGT. The V end was cut by 8 bases, the J end by 3 bases, with 26 bases between. The CDR3 loop spans 17 amino acids. CDR3 sequence (DNA): TGTGCCAGCCCCAATCCGACGGGCAAAGAGACTTACTACGAGCAGTACTTC. Amino acid sequence: CASPNPTGKETYYEQYF.

The chain uses TRBV2 and TRBJ2-5; D is tentatively TRBD1 or TRBD2 (6 bases each). CDR3 length: 12 amino acids. The ends were cut back, 9 bases at V and 2 bases at J, with 10 bases in the middle. Germline CDR1 SNHLY, CDR2 FYNNEI. CDR3 loop: CASTGRQETQYF. The CDR3 nucleotides read TGTGCCAGTACAGGGAGGCAAGAGACCCAGTACTTC. Using reference TRBV2 and TRBJ2-5 for the parts outside the CDR3, the full variable domain is EPEVTQTPSHQVTQMGQEVILRCVPISNHLYFYWYRQILGQKVEFLVSFYNNEISEKSEIFDDQFSVERPDGSNFTLKIRSTKLEDSAMYFCASTGRQETQYFGPGTRLLVL.

V usage is TRBV29-1 and J usage is TRBJ1-2; 10 bases are a match to TRBD1. The CDR3 consists of 11 residues. V dropped 7 bases and J dropped 8; count of bases not matched to a gene: 4. The germline V gene encodes CDR1 SQVTM and CDR2 ANQGSEA. As DNA, the CDR3 is TGCAGCGCCAGACAGGGGGCCGGCTACACCTTC. This codes for CSARQGAGYTF.

This clone was seen only a few times. The chain's CDR3 is CSAVGQGYTEAFF. The CDR3 coding sequence is TGCAGCGCCGTGGGACAGGGCTACACTGAAGCTTTCTTT. This chain links TRBV29-1 with TRBJ1-1, with 9 bases lining up with TRBD1. With V trimmed by 7 bases and J by 3 bases, 6 bases remained unmatched. This CDR3 spans 13 amino acids. Per germline, CDR1 SQVTM and CDR2 ANQGSEA.

This clone was counted a few times. The chain has TRBV4-2 and TRBJ2-5, with 8 bases aligning to TRBD2. V lost 2 bases, J lost 0 bases, and 11 bases stayed unmatched. CDR1 LGHNA and CDR2 YNFKEQ come from the germline V gene. This CDR3 has 18 residues. CDR3 sequence reads: CASSQSYLASGHQETQYF. In DNA form, the CDR3 reads TGTGCCAGCAGCCAATCTTATCTGGCTAGCGGGCACCAAGAGACCCAGTACTTC.

The rearrangement links TRBV6-1 to TRBJ1-5; 11 bases agree with TRBD1. The length of the CDR3 is 13 residues. Losses at the gene ends were 11 bases for V and 4 bases for J; bases not matched to a gene: 4. The germline V gene has CDR1 MNHNS and CDR2 SASEGT. CDR3 coding DNA: TGTGCCGGGGGACAGGGGGTTAATCAGCCCCAGCATTTT. This translates into CAGGQGVNQPQHF.